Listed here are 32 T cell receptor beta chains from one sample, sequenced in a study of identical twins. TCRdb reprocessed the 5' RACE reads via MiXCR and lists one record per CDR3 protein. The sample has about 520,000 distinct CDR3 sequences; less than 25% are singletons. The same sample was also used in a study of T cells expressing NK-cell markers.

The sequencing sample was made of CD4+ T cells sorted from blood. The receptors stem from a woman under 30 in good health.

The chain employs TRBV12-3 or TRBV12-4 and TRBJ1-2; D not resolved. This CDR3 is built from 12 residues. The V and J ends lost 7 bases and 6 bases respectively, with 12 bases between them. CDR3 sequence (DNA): TGTGCCAGCACCCTTAAGCCTAATGGCTACACCTTC. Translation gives CASTLKPNGYTF.

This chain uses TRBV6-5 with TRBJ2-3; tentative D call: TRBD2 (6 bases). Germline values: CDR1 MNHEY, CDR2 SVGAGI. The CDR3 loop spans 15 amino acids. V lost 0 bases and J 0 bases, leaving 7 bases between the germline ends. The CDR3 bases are TGTGCCAGCAGTTACTCCGGGACTAGCACAGATACGCAGTATTTT. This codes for CASSYSGTSTDTQYF.

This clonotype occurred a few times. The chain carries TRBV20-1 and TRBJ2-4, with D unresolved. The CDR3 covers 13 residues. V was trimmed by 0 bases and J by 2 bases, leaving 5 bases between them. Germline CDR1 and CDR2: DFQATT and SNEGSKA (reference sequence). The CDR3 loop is CSARDPTKNIQYF. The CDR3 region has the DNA TGCAGTGCTAGAGATCCAACCAAAAACATTCAGTACTTC.

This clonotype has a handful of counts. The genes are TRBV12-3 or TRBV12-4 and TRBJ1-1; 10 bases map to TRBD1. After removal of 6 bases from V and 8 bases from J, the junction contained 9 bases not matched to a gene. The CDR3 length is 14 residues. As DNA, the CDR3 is TGTGCCAGCAGGGGGTCGGGACAGGGGTGGGAAGCTTTCTTT. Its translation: CASRGSGQGWEAFF.

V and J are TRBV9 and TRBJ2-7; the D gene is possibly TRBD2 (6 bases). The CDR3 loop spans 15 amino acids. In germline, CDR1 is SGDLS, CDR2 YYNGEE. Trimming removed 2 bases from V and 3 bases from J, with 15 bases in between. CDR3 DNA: TGTGCCAGCAGCGTCGGAGGGGAATCCCTCTACGAGCAGTACTTC. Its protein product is CASSVGGESLYEQYF.

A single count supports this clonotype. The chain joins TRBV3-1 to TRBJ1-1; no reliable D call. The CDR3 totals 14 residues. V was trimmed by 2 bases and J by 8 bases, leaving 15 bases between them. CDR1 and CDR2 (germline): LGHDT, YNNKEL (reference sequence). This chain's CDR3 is CASSQRESKKEAFF. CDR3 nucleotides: TGTGCCAGCAGCCAAAGGGAGAGCAAAAAAGAAGCTTTCTTT.

DNA of the CDR3: TGTGCCAGCAGGCCGGGACTAGCGGGACGAGATACGCAGTATTTT. It codes for CASRPGLAGRDTQYF. V gene TRBV2 combines with J gene TRBJ2-3; 13 nucleotides match TRBD2. The CDR3 sequence is 15 residues long. Losses at the gene ends were 6 bases for V and 5 bases for J; bases not matched to a gene: 5. Germline V gene lookup returns CDR1 SNHLY and CDR2 FYNNEI.

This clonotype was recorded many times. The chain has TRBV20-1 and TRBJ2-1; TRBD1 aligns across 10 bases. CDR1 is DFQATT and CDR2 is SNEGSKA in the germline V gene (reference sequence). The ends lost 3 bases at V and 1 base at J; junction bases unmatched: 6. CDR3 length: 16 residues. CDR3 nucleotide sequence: TGCAGTGCTAGTACGACAGGGGGCCATTCCTACAATGAGCAGTTCTTC. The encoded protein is CSASTTGGHSYNEQFF.

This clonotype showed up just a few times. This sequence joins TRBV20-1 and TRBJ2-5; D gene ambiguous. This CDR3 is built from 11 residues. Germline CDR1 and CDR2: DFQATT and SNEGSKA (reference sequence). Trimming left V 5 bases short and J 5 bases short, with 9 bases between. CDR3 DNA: TGCAGTGCTCGTATCGCCGAGACCCAGTACTTC. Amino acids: CSARIAETQYF.

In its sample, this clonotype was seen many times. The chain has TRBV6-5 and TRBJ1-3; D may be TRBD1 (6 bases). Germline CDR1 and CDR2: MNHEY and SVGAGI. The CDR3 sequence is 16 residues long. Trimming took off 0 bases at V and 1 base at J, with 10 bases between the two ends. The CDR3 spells CASSYSTGLSGNTIYF. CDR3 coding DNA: TGTGCCAGCAGTTACTCGACAGGATTATCTGGAAACACCATATATTTT.

This chain's CDR3 is CASSFPGQGVYEQYF. In nucleotides, the CDR3 is TGTGCCAGCAGCTTCCCAGGACAGGGCGTCTACGAGCAGTACTTC. The chain has TRBV3-1 and TRBJ2-7, with 8 bases matching TRBD1. The germline gives CDR1 LGHDT, CDR2 YNNKEL (reference sequence). This CDR3 comprises 15 residues. With 5 bases clipped from V and 3 bases from J, the junction kept 9 bases outside the gene matches.

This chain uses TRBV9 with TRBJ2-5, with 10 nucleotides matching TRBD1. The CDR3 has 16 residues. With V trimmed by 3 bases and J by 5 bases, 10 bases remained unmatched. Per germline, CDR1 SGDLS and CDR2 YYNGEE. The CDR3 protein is CASSARDRGHWETQYF. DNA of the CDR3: TGTGCCAGCAGCGCCCGGGACAGGGGACACTGGGAGACCCAGTACTTC.

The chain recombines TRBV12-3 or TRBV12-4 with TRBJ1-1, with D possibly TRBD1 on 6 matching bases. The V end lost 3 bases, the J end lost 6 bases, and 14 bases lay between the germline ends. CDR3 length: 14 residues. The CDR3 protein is CASSFPGHVSEAFF. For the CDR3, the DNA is TGTGCCAGCAGTTTCCCGGGACATGTCTCTGAAGCTTTCTTT.

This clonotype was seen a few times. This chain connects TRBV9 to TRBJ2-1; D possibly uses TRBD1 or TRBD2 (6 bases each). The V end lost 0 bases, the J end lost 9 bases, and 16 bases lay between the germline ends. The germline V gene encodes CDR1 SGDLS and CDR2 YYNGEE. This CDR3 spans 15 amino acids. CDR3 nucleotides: TGTGCCAGCAGCGTAGGACCTTCCGGAGGGGGTGAGCAGTTCTTC. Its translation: CASSVGPSGGGEQFF.

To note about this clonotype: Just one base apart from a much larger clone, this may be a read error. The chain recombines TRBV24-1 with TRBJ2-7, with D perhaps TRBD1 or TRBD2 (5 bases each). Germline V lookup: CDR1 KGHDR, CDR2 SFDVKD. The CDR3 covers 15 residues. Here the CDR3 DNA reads TGTGCCACCAGTGGCGCTTGGGACGGCTCCTACGATCAGTACTTC. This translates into CATSGAWDGSYDQYF.

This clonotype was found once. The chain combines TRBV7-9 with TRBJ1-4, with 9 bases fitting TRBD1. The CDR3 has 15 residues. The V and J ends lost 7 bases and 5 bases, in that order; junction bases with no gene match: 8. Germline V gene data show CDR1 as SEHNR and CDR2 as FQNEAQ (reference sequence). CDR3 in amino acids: CASTLLGTGNEKLFF. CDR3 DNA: TGTGCCAGCACCCTATTGGGGACAGGGAATGAAAAACTGTTTTTT.

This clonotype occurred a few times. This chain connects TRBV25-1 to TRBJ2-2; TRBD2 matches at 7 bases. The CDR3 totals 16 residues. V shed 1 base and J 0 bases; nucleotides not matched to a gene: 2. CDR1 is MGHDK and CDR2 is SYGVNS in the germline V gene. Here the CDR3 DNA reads TGTGCCAGCAGTGAATGGGGGGGAACGAACACCGGGGAGCTGTTTTTT. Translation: CASSEWGGTNTGELFF.

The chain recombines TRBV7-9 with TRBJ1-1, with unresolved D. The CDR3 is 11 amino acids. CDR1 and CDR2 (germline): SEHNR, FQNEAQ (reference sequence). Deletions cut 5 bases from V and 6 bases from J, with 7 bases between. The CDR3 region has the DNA TGTGCCAGCAGCCTACCCCCTGAAGCTTTCTTT. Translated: CASSLPPEAFF.

CDR3 in amino acids: CASSGTSGGPYEQYF. CDR3 DNA sequence: TGCGCCAGCAGCGGGACTAGCGGGGGCCCCTACGAGCAGTACTTC. The gene calls are TRBV5-1 and TRBJ2-7, with 14 bases identical to TRBD2. V lost 4 bases and J lost 2; bases outside the gene matches: 2. Germline lookup yields CDR1 SGHRS and CDR2 YFSETQ. CDR3 length: 15 amino acids.

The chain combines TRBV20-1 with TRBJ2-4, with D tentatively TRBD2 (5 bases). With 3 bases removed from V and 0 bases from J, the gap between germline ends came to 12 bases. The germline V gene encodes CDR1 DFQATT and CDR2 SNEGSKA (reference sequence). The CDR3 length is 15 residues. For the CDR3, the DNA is TGCAGTGCTAGGGGGAGAAACCTAGCCAAAAACATTCAGTACTTC. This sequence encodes CSARGRNLAKNIQYF.

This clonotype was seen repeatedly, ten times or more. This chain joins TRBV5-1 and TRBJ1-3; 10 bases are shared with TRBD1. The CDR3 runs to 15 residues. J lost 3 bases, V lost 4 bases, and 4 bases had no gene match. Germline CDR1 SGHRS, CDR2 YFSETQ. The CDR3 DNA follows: TGCGCCAGCAGCGGGACAGGGGTATATGGAAACACCATATATTTT. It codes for CASSGTGVYGNTIYF.

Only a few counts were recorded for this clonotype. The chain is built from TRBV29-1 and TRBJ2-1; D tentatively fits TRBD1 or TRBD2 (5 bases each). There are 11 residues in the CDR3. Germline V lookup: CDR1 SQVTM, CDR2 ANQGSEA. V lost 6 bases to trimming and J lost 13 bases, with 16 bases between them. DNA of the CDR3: TGCAGCGTGGCCCAGACGGGACCCCAGTTCTTC. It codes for CSVAQTGPQFF.

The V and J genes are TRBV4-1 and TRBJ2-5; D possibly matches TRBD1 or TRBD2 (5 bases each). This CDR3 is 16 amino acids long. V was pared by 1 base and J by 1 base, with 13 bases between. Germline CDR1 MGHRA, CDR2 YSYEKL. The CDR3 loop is CASSQGRGPVQETQYF. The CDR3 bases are TGCGCCAGCAGCCAAGGCCGGGGACCGGTCCAAGAGACCCAGTACTTC.

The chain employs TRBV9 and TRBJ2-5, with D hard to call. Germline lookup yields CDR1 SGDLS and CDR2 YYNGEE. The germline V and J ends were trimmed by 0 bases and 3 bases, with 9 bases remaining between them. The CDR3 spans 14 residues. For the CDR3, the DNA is TGTGCCAGCAGCGTAGCGTGGTCAAAAGAGACCCAGTACTTC. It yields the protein CASSVAWSKETQYF. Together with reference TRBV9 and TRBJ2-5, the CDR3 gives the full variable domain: DSGVTQTPKHLITATGQRVTLRCSPRSGDLSVYWYQQSLDQGLQFLIQYYNGEERAKGNILERFSAQQFPDLHSELNLSSLELGDSALYFCASSVAWSKETQYFGPGTRLLVL.

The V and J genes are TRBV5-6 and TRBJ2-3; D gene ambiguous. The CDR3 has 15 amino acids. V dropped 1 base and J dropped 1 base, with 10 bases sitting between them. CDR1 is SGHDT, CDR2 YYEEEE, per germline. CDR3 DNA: TGTGCCAGCAGCTTGCCTGGTCGCCGCACAGATACGCAGTATTTT. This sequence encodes CASSLPGRRTDTQYF.

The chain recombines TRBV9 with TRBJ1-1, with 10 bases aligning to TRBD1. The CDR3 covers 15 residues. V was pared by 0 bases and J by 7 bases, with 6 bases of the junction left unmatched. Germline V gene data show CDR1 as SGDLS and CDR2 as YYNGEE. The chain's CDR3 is CASSVVGQGVNEAFF. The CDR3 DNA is TGTGCCAGCAGCGTAGTAGGACAGGGGGTAAATGAAGCTTTCTTT.

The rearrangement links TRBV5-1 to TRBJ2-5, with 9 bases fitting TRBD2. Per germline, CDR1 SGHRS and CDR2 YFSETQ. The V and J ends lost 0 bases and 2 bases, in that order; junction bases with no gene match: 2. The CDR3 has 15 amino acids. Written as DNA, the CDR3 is TGCGCCAGCAGCTTGGCGCTAGCGGGGCAAGAGACCCAGTACTTC. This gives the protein CASSLALAGQETQYF.

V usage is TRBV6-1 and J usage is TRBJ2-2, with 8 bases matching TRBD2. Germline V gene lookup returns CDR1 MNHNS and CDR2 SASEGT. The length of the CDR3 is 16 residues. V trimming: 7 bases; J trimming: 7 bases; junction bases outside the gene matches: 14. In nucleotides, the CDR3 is TGTGCCAGCAATCGACGGGAGGGCCTCGTTGGCGGGGAGCTGTTTTTT. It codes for CASNRREGLVGGELFF.

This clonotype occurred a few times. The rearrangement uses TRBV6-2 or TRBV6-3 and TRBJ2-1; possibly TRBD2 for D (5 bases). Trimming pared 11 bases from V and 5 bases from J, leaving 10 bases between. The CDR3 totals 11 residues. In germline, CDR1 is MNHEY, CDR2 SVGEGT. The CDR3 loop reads CAGGRNNEQFF. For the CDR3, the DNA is TGTGCCGGAGGACGGAACAATGAGCAGTTCTTC.

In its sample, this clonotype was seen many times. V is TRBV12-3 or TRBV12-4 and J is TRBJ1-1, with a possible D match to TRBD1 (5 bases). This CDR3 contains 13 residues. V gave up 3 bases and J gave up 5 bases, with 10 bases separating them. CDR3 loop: CASSFGGRTEAFF. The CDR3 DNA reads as TGTGCCAGCAGTTTCGGGGGAAGAACTGAAGCTTTCTTT.

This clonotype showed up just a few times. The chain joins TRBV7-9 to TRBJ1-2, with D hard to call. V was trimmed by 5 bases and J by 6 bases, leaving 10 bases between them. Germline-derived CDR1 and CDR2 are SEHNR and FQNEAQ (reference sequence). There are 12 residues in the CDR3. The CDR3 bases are TGTGCCAGCAGCCCAGTAGAACATGGCTACACCTTC. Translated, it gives CASSPVEHGYTF.

The CDR3, as DNA: TGTGCCAGCAGTTTCCCTAGCGGGAGGAAGTCAAACACCGGGGAGCTGTTTTTT. Protein product: CASSFPSGRKSNTGELFF. This chain uses TRBV12-3 or TRBV12-4 with TRBJ2-2; 11 nucleotides align to TRBD2. After removal of 3 bases from V and 2 bases from J, the junction contained 8 bases not matched to a gene. The CDR3 has 18 amino acids.